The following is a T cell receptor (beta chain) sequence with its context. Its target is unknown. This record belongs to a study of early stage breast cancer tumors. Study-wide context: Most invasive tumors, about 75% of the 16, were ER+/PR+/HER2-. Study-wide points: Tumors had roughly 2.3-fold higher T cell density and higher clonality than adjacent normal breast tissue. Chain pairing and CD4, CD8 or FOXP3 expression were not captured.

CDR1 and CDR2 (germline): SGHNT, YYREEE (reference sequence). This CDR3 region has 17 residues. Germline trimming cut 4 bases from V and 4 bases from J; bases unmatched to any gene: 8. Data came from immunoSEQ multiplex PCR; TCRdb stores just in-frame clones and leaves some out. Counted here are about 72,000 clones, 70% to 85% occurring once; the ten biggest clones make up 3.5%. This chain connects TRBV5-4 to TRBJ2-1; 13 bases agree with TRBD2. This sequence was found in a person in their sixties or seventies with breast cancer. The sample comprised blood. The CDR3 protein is CASSLGGLAGTYNEQFF. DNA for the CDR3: TGTGCCAGCAGCCTGGGGGGACTAGCGGGGACGTACAATGAGCAGTTCTTC.